This record covers a single T cell receptor beta chain. The target of this receptor is not known. Within one base of it there is no much larger clone, and no base qualities were kept. This specimen belongs to a study of OX40 agonist ivuxolimab in advanced cancers. Regarding the research as a whole: Ivuxolimab, which targeted the costimulatory receptor OX40 (CD134), was an agonistic, fully human IgG2 monoclonal antibody. Intravenous ivuxolimab was administered to patients every 2 weeks at six dose levels: 0.01, 0.1, 0.3, 1.5, 3 and 10 mg/kg. Of the approximately 50 patients in dose escalation, 19 had hepatocellular carcinoma, around 15 had melanoma, 9 had renal cell carcinoma and 9 had head and neck cancer. The purpose of peripheral TCRbeta sequencing was to test whether ivuxolimab changed TCR sequence diversity and led to clonal T-cell expansion. Three dose-escalation patients achieved partial responses, one with hepatocellular carcinoma and two with cutaneous melanoma. A male proportion of 82.7% and a mean age of roughly 58 years, ranging from about 23 to 90, were recorded for the dose-escalation cohort. The monotherapy dose-escalation portion (N ≈ 57 patients) of the phase I ivuxolimab trial is reported in the paper. Prior anti-PD-1, anti-PD-L1 or anti-CTLA-4 therapy was permitted, and checkpoint inhibitors had been received by roughly two fifths of dose-escalation patients. What the study reported, not specific to this receptor: In partial responders in the 0.1-3.0 mg/kg groups, normalized peripheral clonal expansion was found to be among the lowest, especially among CD8+ T cells. Antigen specificity was not determined for the clonally expanded peripheral T cells. On average, CD8+ T cells showed more expanded clones than CD4+ T cells after ivuxolimab. Low levels of normalized T-cell clonal expansion were also seen in some nonresponding patients. Clonal expansion of both CD4+ and CD8+ blood T cells was observed from baseline to week 6 at doses 0.1 to 3.0 mg/kg.

Patients with a history of autoimmune disease or receiving systemic immunosuppression were excluded from the trial. Peripheral blood for TCR sequencing was collected from all dose cohorts at baseline, on cycle 4 day 1, and on cycle 7 day 1. The samples were taken from a phase I, first-in-human, multicenter, open-label dose-escalation trial of ivuxolimab. Adults with locally advanced or metastatic head and neck squamous cell, hepatocellular, melanoma or renal cell carcinoma were enrolled in the trial. Before TCR sequencing, CD4+ T cells and CD8+ T cells were sorted from peripheral blood as separate populations. To sequence the TCRbeta CDR3 region, genomic DNA was isolated from the sorted cells. The immunoSEQ Assay was used to sequence the TCRbeta CDR3 regions. TCRdb retrieved this table from immuneACCESS and kept in-frame rearrangements only. Not all clones are present; in checked studies, unresolved V genes account for under half, and no reason is known for the remainder. This sample gives about 46,000 clones in total; approximately 90% of them show up just once. In total, the top ten clones hold approximately 12% of the sample.

The clonotype was recovered from an adult with an advanced solid tumor such as melanoma, head and neck, liver or kidney cancer. The sequencing here drew on CD4+ or CD8+ T cells sorted from blood, taken in a trial of the OX40 agonist ivuxolimab.

The DNA reads as follows: TGTGCCAGCAGTCTCTCGGTGAACACTGAAGCTTTCTTT. Translated, it reads CASSLSVNTEAFF. The rearranged chain carries TRBV7-2 and TRBJ1-1, with no confidently assigned D gene. CDR1 is given as SGHTA and CDR2 as FQGNSA, both from the germline V gene. The CDR3 holds 13 amino acids from the cysteine to the phenylalanine. The DNA shown is the 39-base CDR3, in frame from base 1. At the junction V is shortened by 6 bases and J by 0 bases, with 8 bases in between.